The sequence of this T cell receptor (beta chain) was determined in a study of CD8+ T cells in alopecia areata (dated by TCRdb to the late 2010s). About the full investigation: Skin from C3H/HeJ donors with spontaneous alopecia (6-12 months old) was grafted onto female C3H/HeJ recipients that were roughly 7-10 weeks old. The RNA source kit depended on sample type: the PAXgene miRNA kit for fixed scalp, the miRNeasy kit for PBMCs, and the RNeasy kit for mouse skin. In humans, TCRbeta sequencing was performed on scalp tissue and on sorted CD4+ and CD8+ peripheral blood T cells from healthy controls and from patients with patchy or totalis/universalis alopecia areata. immunoSEQ multiplex PCR using 35 Vbeta forward primers and 13 Jbeta reverse primers was used to amplify TCRbeta CDR3 regions. High-throughput TCRbeta sequencing was used to examine T cell clonal expansion in alopecia areata in both the C3H/HeJ mouse model and human patients. Scalp clonality was compared among normal scalp (n=4), patchy alopecia areata scalp (n=8), and alopecia totalis/universalis scalp (n=8).

To prepare the library, the immunoSEQ multiplex PCR assay was applied. RNA was extracted from all samples and reverse transcribed into cDNA, which served as template for TCR sequencing. SuperScript III was used for first-strand cDNA synthesis, primed with a 2:1 mix of oligo-dT and random hexamers. A synthetic immune receptor repertoire was used to gauge amplification bias, and whatever bias remained was removed computationally. Sequencing of the libraries was done on Illumina HiSeq using 60 bp reads that spanned the CDR3 and were read from J toward V. In the source study's methods: Raw reads were preprocessed to remove errors, and CDR3 was defined by IMGT conventions from the conserved cysteine to phenylalanine. To get clonality, Shannon entropy was normalized by log2 of the number of productive unique TCRs and the result was subtracted from 1. Whether each scalp clone was CD4 or CD8 was inferred by checking scalp TCRbeta sequences against the CD4 and CD8 repertoires from sorted blood. This immuneACCESS table, as held by TCRdb, lists in-frame sequences with V and J called but not all clones. Of the missing ones, under half trace to an unresolved V gene in checked studies; the others have no known cause. V and J calls and clone size come straight from that table; D and trimming were deduced from the DNA. This sample holds around 290,000 clones in total, without any singletons. More than 0.95% of the sample is taken by the ten largest.

The CDR3, from cysteine to phenylalanine, totals 13 residues. Sequencing covers 27 bases of the CDR3, shown here with the frame starting at base 1. The germline V gene (reference sequence) gives CDR1 as FNHDT and CDR2 as SITEND. What the study reported, not specific to this receptor: Higher clonality and more expanded CD8+ clones were observed in lesional scalp than in normal scalp, particularly in alopecia totalis/universalis, a finding suggestive of antigenic drive. Compared with mice, TCR sequences shared between patients were less clear, possibly partly because of HLA diversity across the patient population. Unlike mouse skin, which is dominated by gammadelta T cells, normal human skin has resident alphabeta T cells that are also sequenced, and this complicates analysis of the scalp TCR repertoire.

Concerning this clone itself: This clone's antigen is unknown. Mouse gene names and germline sequences are the ones reported for this receptor. The read stops 4 residues short of the end of the CDR3; the missing end is completed from the germline J gene.

Cells from mouse cutaneous lymph nodes were pooled, stained for CD4, CD8alpha, NKG2D, NKG2ACE and other markers, and then sorted on a BD Influx. The clonotype originates from a C3H/HeJ mouse with alopecia areata. This strain has the MHC haplotype H2-k. The sequenced sample was CD4+ T cells sorted from a lymph node. The sequence is built from TRBV19 and TRBJ1-1; possibly the D gene is TRBD1, per 6 matching bases. The DNA read from the CDR3 is TGTGCCAGCAGTATTACAGGGAGACCA. This yields the protein CASSITGRP. The entire CDR3 sequence reads CASSITGRPEVFF.